A single TCR beta chain is shown here with its context. Its antigen is unknown. Some clones are missing from TCRdb's copy, which holds only in-frame ones; the method was immunoSEQ multiplex PCR. In the table there are 90,000 to 150,000 clones, about 93% of which are singletons. The data were obtained in a study of graft-versus-host responses after intestinal transplantation. Study-level findings and limits: Early declines in HvG clones that occurred post-transplant were associated with peak circulating GvH clone levels.

The sample in question was unstimulated CD4+ T cells sorted from spleen or lymph node cells, obtained before intestinal transplant. The sequence was collected from a human donor who received an intestinal transplant.

CDR3: CASSWTGALKDYGYTF. The CDR3 DNA is TGTGCCAGCAGCTGGACGGGGGCCCTTAAGGACTATGGCTACACCTTC. This rearrangement joins TRBV7-9 to TRBJ1-2, with a tentative D call TRBD1 (6 bases). This CDR3 is built from 16 residues. Germline loops: CDR1 SEHNR, CDR2 FQNEAQ (reference sequence). V was pared by 4 bases and J by 3 bases, with 18 bases between.